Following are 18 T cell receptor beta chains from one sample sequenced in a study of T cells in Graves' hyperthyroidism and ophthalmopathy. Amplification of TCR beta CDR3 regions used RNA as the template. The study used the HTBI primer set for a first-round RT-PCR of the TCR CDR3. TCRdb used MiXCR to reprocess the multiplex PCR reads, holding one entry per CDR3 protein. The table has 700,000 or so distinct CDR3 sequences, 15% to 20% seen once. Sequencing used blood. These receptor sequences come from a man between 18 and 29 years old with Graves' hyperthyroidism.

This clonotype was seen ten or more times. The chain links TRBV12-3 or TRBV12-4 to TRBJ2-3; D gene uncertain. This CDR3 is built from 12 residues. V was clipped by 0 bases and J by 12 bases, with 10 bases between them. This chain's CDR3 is CASSLAGRVQYF. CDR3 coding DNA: TGTGCCAGCAGTTTAGCGGGTAGAGTTCAGTATTTT.

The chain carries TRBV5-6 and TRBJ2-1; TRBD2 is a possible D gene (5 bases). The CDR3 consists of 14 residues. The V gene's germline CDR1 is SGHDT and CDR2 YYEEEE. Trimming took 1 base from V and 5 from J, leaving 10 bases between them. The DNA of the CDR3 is TGTGCCAGCAGCTTGCGAGGGCGGCACAATGAGCAGTTCTTC. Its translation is CASSLRGRHNEQFF.

The CDR3 spells CASSLPRGTGETQYF. CDR3 DNA sequence: TGTGCCAGCAGCTTACCCCGAGGGACAGGGGAGACCCAGTACTTC. The rearrangement links TRBV7-9 to TRBJ2-5; TRBD1 matches 9 bases. The CDR3 has 15 amino acids. The V and J ends lost 2 bases and 5 bases, in that order; junction bases with no gene match: 6. Germline V CDR1 and CDR2: SEHNR, FQNEAQ (reference sequence).

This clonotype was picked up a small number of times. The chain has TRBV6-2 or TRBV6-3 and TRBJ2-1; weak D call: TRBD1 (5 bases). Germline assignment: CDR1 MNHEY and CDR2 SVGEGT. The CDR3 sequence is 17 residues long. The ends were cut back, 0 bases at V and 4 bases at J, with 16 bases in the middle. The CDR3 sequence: CASSYSTGLGFYNEQFF. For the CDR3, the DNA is TGTGCCAGCAGTTACTCTACAGGCTTAGGATTTTACAATGAGCAGTTCTTC.

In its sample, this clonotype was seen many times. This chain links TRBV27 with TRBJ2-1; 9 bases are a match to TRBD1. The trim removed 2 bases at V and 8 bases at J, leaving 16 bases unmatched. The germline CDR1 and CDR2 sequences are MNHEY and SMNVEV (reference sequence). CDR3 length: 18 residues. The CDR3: CASSLPPGNRGLNDEQFF. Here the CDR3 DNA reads TGTGCCAGCAGTTTACCCCCGGGAAACAGGGGGCTTAACGATGAGCAGTTCTTC.

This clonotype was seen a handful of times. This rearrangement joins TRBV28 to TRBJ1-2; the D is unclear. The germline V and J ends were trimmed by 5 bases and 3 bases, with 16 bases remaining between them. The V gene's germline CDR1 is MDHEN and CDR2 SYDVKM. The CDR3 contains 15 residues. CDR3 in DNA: TGTGCCAGCAGTCCTCAGCTAGACGGGTACTATGGCTACACCTTC. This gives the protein CASSPQLDGYYGYTF.

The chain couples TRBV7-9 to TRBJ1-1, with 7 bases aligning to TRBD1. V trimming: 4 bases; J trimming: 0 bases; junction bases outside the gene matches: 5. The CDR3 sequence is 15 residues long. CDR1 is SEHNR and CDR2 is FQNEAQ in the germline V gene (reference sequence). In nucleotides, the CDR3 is TGTGCCAGCAGCTCCAGGGGGGTCATGAACACTGAAGCTTTCTTT. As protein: CASSSRGVMNTEAFF.

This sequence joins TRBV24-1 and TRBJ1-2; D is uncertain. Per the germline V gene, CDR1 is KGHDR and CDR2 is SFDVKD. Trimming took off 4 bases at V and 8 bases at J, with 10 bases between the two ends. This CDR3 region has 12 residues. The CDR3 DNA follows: TGTGCCACCAGTGACCCCGGTTCCGGCTACACCTTC. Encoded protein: CATSDPGSGYTF.

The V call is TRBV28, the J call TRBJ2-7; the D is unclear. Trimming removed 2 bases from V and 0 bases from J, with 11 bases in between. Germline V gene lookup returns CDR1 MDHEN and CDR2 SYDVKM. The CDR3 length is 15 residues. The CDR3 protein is CASSLTEAISYEQYF. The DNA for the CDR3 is TGTGCCAGCAGTTTAACTGAAGCTATCTCCTACGAGCAGTACTTC.

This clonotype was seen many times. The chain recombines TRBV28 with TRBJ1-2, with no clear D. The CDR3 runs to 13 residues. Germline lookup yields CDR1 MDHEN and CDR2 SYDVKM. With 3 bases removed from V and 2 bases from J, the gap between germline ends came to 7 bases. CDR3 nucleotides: TGTGCCAGCAGTTTCGGGCAGAACTATGGCTACACCTTC. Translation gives CASSFGQNYGYTF.

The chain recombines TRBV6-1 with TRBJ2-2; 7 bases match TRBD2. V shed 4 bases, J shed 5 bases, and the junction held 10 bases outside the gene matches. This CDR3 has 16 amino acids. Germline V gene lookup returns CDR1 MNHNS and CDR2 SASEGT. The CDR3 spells CASSAAGWRGTGELFF. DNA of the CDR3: TGTGCCAGCAGTGCAGCGGGGTGGAGAGGAACCGGGGAGCTGTTTTTT.

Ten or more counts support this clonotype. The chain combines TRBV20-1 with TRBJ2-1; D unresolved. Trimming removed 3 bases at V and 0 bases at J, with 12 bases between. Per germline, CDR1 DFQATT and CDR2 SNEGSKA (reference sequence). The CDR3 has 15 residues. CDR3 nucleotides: TGCAGTGCTAGTGACGACCCTAGCTCCTACAATGAGCAGTTCTTC. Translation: CSASDDPSSYNEQFF.

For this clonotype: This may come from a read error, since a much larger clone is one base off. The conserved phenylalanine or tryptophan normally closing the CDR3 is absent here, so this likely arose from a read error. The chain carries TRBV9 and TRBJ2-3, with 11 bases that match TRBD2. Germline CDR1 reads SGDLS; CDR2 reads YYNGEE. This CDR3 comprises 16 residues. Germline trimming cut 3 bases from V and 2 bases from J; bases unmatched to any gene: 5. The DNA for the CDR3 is TGTGCCAGCAGCGGAGGGACTAGCGGTTACACAGATACGCAGTATTCT. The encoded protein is CASSGGTSGYTDTQYS.

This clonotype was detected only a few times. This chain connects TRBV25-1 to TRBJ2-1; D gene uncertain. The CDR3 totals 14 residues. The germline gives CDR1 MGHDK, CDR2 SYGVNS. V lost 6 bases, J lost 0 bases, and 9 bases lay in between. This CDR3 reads CASSWGTSYNEQFF. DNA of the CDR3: TGTGCCAGCAGCTGGGGAACCTCCTACAATGAGCAGTTCTTC.

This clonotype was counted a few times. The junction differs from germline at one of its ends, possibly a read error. CDR3 in amino acids: CASSETIHSGTNVLTF. CDR3 nucleotides: TGTGCCAGCAGTGAAACAATACACTCTGGGACCAACGTCCTGACTTTC. The chain is built from TRBV6-1 and TRBJ2-6; no clear D. Per the germline V gene, CDR1 is MNHNS and CDR2 is SASEGT. The CDR3 totals 16 residues.

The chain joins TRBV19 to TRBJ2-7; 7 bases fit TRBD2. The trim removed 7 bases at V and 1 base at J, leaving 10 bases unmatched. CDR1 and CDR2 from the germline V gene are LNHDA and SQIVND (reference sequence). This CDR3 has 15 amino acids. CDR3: CASTTDASGSYEQYF. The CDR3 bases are TGTGCCAGTACCACGGATGCTAGCGGTTCCTACGAGCAGTACTTC.

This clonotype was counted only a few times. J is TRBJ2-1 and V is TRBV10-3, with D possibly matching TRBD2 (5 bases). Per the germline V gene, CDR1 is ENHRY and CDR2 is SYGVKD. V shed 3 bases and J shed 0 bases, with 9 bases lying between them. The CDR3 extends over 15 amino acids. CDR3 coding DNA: TGTGCCATCAGTGATGGCGGGCCCTCCTACAATGAGCAGTTCTTC. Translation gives CAISDGGPSYNEQFF.

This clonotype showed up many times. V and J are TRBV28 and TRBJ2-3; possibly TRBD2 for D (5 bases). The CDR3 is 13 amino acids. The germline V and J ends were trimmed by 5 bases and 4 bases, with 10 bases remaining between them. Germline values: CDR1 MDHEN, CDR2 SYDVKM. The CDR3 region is CASSPAGPDTQYF. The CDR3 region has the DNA TGTGCCAGCAGTCCGGCGGGCCCAGATACGCAGTATTTT.